This is a list of T cell receptor beta chains from one sample in a study of cytomegalovirus exposure and HLA in healthy donors. Some clones are missing from TCRdb's copy, which holds only in-frame ones; the method was immunoSEQ multiplex PCR. The sample gives fewer than 200,000 clones, roughly 80% of which show up once; about 1.7% is in the top ten. The specimen was PBMCs. The receptor source for this set is a woman under 30 in good health and CMV-seronegative. The CDR3 runs from the conserved cysteine through the conserved F or W. The order of the fields is J gene, clone size, D gene, V gene, CDR3 DNA, CDR3 protein. D genes are given only for firm matches. Size is stated for part of the rows, as once, few or many counts, or as a class when the clone is expanded.

>TRBJ2-1|NA|NA|TRBV19
TGTGCCAGTAGTTTCACAGGGATTATTGGTAATGAGCAGTTCTTC
CASSFTGIIGNEQFF
>TRBJ1-6|NA|TRBD1|TRBV7-8
TGTGCCAGCAGCTCCCAGGGACAGGGGGCGTCGGGATCACCCCTCCACTTT
CASSSQGQGASGSPLHF
>TRBJ1-6|NA|NA|TRBV5-6
TGTGCCAGCAGCTTGGAGGGAGACGGATCACCCCTCCACTTT
CASSLEGDGSPLHF
>TRBJ2-1|NA|NA|TRBV13
TGTGCCAGCAGCTCCGGGAAGAGTTACAATGAGCAGTTCTTC
CASSSGKSYNEQFF
>TRBJ2-1|NA|TRBD2|TRBV10-3
TGTGCCATCAGTGAATCGGGCGGGACTAGCTACTCCTACAATGAGCAGTTCTTC
CAISESGGTSYSYNEQFF
>TRBJ1-2|once|NA|TRBV11-2
TGTGCCAGCAGCCTATCGCAAGTCTATGGCTACACCTTC
CASSLSQVYGYTF
>TRBJ2-3|NA|NA|TRBV11-2
TGTGCCAGCAGCTTAGCAGGAGGAGGTGATACGCAGTATTTT
CASSLAGGGDTQYF
>TRBJ2-7|NA|TRBD1|TRBV27
TGTGCCAGCAGCCTGGGGACAGGCAGCTCCTACGAGCAGTACTTC
CASSLGTGSSYEQYF
>TRBJ2-5|NA|NA|TRBV14
TGTGCCAGCAGCCAAGTTCCCGGACTCCAAGAGACCCAGTACTTC
CASSQVPGLQETQYF
>TRBJ2-1|NA|TRBD1|TRBV7-9
TGTGCCAGCAGCTTAGTGGGACAGGGAAACAATGAGCAGTTCTTC
CASSLVGQGNNEQFF
>TRBJ2-2|NA|NA|TRBV7-2
TGTGCCAGCAGCTTAGGGCGCCTAGCCGGGGGGGAGCTGTTTTTT
CASSLGRLAGGELFF
>TRBJ2-1|NA|TRBD1|TRBV27
TGTGCCAGCAGTGTCCAGACAGGGGGCGCGAATAATGAGCAGTTCTTC
CASSVQTGGANNEQFF
>TRBJ2-3|NA|NA|TRBV27
TGTGCCAGCAGTTACGAAACGAACCGGGTTTTCGCAGATACGCAGTATTTT
CASSYETNRVFADTQYF
>TRBJ2-2|NA|TRBD2|TRBV7-2
TGTGCCAGCAGCTTAGTAAGCCGAGCGGGAGGCAACACCGGGGAGCTGTTTTTT
CASSLVSRAGGNTGELFF
>TRBJ2-5|NA|NA|TRBV28
TGTGCCAGCAGCTCCAGCGGAGGTGGCCAAGAGACCCAGTACTTC
CASSSSGGGQETQYF
>TRBJ1-3|NA|TRBD1|TRBV4-1
TGCGCCAGCAGCCCCGGACAGGTCTCCTCTGGAAACACCATATATTTT
CASSPGQVSSGNTIYF
>TRBJ2-3|NA|TRBD1|TRBV6-5
TGTGCCAGCAGTTATAACCAGGGGGGCACAGATACGCAGTATTTT
CASSYNQGGTDTQYF
>TRBJ2-7|NA|TRBD2|TRBV29-1
TGCAGCGTTGAACTAGCGGGGTTCTCCTACGAGCAGTACTTC
CSVELAGFSYEQYF
>TRBJ2-3|NA|TRBD2|TRBV5-1
TGCGCCAGCAGCTTGGTGGGGACTAGCTTCCTCAAAGGGCTCCCAGATACGCAGTATTTT
CASSLVGTSFLKGLPDTQYF
>TRBJ1-2|NA|NA|TRBV7-6
TGTGCCAGCAGCTTAGAAACAGGGACTAACTATGGCTACACCTTC
CASSLETGTNYGYTF
>TRBJ1-1|NA|TRBD1|TRBV30
TGTGCCTGGAGTGTAGGACAGGGGGTAGCTTACACTGAAGCTTTCTTT
CAWSVGQGVAYTEAFF
>TRBJ1-1|NA|TRBD1|TRBV30
TGTGCCTGGAGTTTGACAGGGGGAAGGACTGAAGCTTTCTTT
CAWSLTGGRTEAFF
>TRBJ2-7|NA|TRBD2|TRBV10-2
TGCGCCACTCTACGGGACTACCCCTACGAGCAGTACTTC
CATLRDYPYEQYF
>TRBJ2-1|few|NA|TRBV7-9
TGTGCCAGCAGCCTACCACCGGAGAATGAGCAGTTCTTC
CASSLPPENEQFF
>TRBJ2-7|NA|NA|TRBV27
TGTGCCAGCAGTTACAGACAATTCTACGAGCAGTACTTC
CASSYRQFYEQYF
>TRBJ1-1|NA|NA|TRBV7-9
TGTGCCAGCAGCCAGGGCGCGGAAGCTTTCTTT
CASSQGAEAFF
>TRBJ2-5|NA|TRBD2|TRBV7-2
TGTGCCAGCAGCTGGGGAGGGGAGAGGCAAGAGACCCAGTACTTC
CASSWGGERQETQYF
>TRBJ1-5|NA|NA|TRBV30
TGTGCCTGGAGTCCCGGAGGGGGCAATCAGCCCCAGCATTTT
CAWSPGGGNQPQHF
>TRBJ1-2|NA|TRBD1|TRBV6-5
TGTGCCAGCAGCGGAGGGACAGACATAACTCGGGGCTACACCTTC
CASSGGTDITRGYTF
>TRBJ2-6|NA|TRBD1|TRBV9
TGTGCCAGCAGCGAAACGGACAGGCTCACCTCTGGGGCCAACGTCCTGACTTTC
CASSETDRLTSGANVLTF
>TRBJ1-2|NA|TRBD1|TRBV7-9
TGTGCCAGCAGCCTGACAGGGGGCGGCGGCTACACCTTC
CASSLTGGGGYTF
>TRBJ1-4|NA|NA|TRBV4-3
TGCGCCAGCAGCCAAGGATGGGGGGTCGTACTTCAAACTAATGAAAAACTGTTTTTT
CASSQGWGVVLQTNEKLFF
>TRBJ2-3|NA|NA|TRBV11-3
TGTGCCAGCAGCTTCGGCAGGGGAGTTCTTTCGGATACGCAGTATTTT
CASSFGRGVLSDTQYF
>TRBJ1-5|NA|NA|TRBV5-8
TGTGCCAGCAGCTTGGCGCAGAGCAGGCAGCCCCAGCATTTT
CASSLAQSRQPQHF